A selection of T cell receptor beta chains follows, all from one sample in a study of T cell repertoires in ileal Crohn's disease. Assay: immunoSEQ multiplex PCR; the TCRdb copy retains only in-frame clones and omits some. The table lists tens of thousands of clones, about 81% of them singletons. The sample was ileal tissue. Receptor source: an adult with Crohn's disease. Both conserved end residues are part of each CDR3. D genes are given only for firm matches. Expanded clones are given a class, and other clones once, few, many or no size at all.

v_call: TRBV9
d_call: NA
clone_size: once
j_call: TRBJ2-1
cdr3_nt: TGTGCCAGCAGCGCCTCCCCGGGTGAGCAGTTCTTC
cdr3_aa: CASSASPGEQFF

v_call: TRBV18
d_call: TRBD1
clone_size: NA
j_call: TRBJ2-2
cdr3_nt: TGTGCCAGCTCACCGGACAGGGGGGAGCTGTTTTTT
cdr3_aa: CASSPDRGELFF

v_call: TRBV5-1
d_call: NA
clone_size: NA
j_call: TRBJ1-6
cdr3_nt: TGCGCCAGCAGCCCCGGGGGCTCCTATAATTCACCCCTCCACTTT
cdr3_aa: CASSPGGSYNSPLHF

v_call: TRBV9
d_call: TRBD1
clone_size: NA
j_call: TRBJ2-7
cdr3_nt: TGTGCCAGCAGCGTAGGGGACAGATCCTACGAGCAGTACTTC
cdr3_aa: CASSVGDRSYEQYF

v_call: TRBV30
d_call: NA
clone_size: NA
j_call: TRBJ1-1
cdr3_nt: TGTGCCTGGAGAGACCAAGGGGTCAACACTGAAGCTTTCTTT
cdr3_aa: CAWRDQGVNTEAFF

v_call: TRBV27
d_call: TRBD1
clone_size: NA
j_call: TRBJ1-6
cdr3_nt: TGTGCCAGCAGTTTATCTTTACGGACAGGGGGCGGTTCACCCCTCCACTTT
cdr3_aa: CASSLSLRTGGGSPLHF

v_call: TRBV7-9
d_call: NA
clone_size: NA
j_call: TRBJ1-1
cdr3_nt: TGTGCCAGCAGCTTCGGGGTAGGCACTGAAGCTTTCTTT
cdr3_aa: CASSFGVGTEAFF

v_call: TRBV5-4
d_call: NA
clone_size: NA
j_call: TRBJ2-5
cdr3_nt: TGTGCCAGCAGCTTGAGTTCGGGCCAAGAGACCCAGTACTTC
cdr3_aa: CASSLSSGQETQYF

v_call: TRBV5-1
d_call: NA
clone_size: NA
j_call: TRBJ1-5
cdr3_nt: TGCGCCAGCAGGGGGGGGGATAATCAGCCCCAGCATTTT
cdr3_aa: CASRGGDNQPQHF

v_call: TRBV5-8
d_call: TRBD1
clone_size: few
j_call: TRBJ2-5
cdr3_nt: TGTGCCAGCAGCTTGTTTGGGACAGGGCTTCTCCAGTACTTC
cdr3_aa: CASSLFGTGLLQYF

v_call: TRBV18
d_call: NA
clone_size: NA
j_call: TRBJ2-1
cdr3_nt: TGTGCCAGCTCATCGACAGGTAACTATGAGCAGTTCTTC
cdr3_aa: CASSSTGNYEQFF

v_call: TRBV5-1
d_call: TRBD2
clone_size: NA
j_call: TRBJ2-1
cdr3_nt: TGCGCCAGCAGCTTGGCCGTGAGCGGGGGACTCAATGAGCAGTTCTTC
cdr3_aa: CASSLAVSGGLNEQFF

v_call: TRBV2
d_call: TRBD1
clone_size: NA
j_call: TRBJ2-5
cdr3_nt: TGTGCCAGCAGGATACAGGGGGCCGAGACCCAGTACTTC
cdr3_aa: CASRIQGAETQYF

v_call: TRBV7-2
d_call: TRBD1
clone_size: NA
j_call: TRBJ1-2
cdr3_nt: TGTGCCAGCAGCCGGGACAGGGAGACGGGCTACACCTTC
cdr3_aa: CASSRDRETGYTF

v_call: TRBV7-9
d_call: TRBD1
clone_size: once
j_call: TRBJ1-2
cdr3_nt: TGTGCCAGCAGCCATGGGAGACAGGGGTGGGGATATGGCTACACCTTC
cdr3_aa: CASSHGRQGWGYGYTF

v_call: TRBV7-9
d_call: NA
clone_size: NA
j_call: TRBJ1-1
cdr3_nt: TGTGCCAGCAGCTTAGCGCTGAGGCCAGACACTGAAGCTTTCTTT
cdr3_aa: CASSLALRPDTEAFF

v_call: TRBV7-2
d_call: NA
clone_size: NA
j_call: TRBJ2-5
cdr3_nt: TGTGCCAGCACCCTGGTAGTCCAAGAGACCCAGTACTTC
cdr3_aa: CASTLVVQETQYF

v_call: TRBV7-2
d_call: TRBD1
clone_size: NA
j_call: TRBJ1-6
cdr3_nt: TGTGCCAGCAGCTCCAGCCGGGGTTACAGGGGCTCCGCATATTCACCCCTCCACTTT
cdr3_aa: CASSSSRGYRGSAYSPLHF

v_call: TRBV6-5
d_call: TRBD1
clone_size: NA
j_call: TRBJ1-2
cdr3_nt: TGTGCCAGCAGTTACTCGATGGGACAGTCCTATGGCTACACCTTC
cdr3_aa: CASSYSMGQSYGYTF

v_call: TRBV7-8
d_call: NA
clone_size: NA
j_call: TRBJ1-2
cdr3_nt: TGTGCCAGCAGCTTGAGTCTGGTCAACCGCATGTCAGGCTACACCTTC
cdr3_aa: CASSLSLVNRMSGYTF

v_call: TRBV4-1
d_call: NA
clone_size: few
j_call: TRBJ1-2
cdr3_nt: TGCGCCAGCAGCCAAGCGGGCCGGACAGCCCATGGGTATGGCTACACCTTC
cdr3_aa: CASSQAGRTAHGYGYTF

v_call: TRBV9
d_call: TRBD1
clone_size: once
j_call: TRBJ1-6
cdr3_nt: TGTGCCAGCAGCGCCCCTGACAGGGCGAATTCACCCCTCCACTTT
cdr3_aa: CASSAPDRANSPLHF

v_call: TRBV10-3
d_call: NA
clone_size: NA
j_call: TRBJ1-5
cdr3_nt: TGTGCCATCAGTGACAATGGGGGCCAGCCCCAGCATTTT
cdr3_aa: CAISDNGGQPQHF

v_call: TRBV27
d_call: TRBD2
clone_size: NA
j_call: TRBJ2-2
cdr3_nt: TGTGCCAGCAGTCAATTCGGACTAGCGGGAGTAGGGGAGCTGTTTTTT
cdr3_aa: CASSQFGLAGVGELFF

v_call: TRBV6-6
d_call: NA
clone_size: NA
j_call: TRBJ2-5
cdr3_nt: TGTGCCAGCAGCCTGTACCAAGAGACCCAGTACTTC
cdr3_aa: CASSLYQETQYF

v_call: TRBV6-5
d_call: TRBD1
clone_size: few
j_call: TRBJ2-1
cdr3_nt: TGTGCCAGCAGTTTCGACAGGGGGCTGGGGCAGTTCTTC
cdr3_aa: CASSFDRGLGQFF

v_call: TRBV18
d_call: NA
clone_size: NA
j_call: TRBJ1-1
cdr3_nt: TGTGCCAGCTCACCAGGGCAGGGGCCCGGGACTGAAGCTTTCTTT
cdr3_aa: CASSPGQGPGTEAFF

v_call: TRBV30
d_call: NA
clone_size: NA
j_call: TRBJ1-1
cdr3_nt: TGTGCCTGGATCCGGGGGGACATATACACTGAAGCTTTCTTT
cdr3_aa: CAWIRGDIYTEAFF

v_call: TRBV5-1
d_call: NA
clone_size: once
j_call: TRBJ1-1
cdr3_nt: TGCGCCAGCAGCTTGAGTATGGACAAGCAAGCTTTCTTT
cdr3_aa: CASSLSMDKQAFF

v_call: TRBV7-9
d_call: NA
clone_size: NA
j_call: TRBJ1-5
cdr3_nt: TGTGCCAGCAGCTTTCTTAGCAGCAATCAGCCCCAGCATTTT
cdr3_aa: CASSFLSSNQPQHF

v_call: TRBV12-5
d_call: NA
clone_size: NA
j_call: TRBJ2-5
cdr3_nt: TGTGCTAGTGGTTTGGTTGCGGGGTACCAAGAGACCCAGTACTTC
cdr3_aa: CASGLVAGYQETQYF

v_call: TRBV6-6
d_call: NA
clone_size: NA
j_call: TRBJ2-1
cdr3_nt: TGTGCCAGCAGTCCTCAGGGGAGCTCCTACAATGAGCAGTTCTTC
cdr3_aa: CASSPQGSSYNEQFF

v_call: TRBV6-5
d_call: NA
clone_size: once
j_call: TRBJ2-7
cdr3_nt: TGTGCCAGCAGTGGATACGGGTACGAGCAGTACTTC
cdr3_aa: CASSGYGYEQYF

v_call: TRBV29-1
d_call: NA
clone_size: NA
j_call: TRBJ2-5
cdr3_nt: TGCAGCGTCCGAGCCCGGGGAGAGACCCAGTACTTC
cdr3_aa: CSVRARGETQYF

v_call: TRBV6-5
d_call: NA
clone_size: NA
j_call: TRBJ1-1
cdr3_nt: TGTGCCAGCCGGGTATCAGGGTTGGAGAACACTGAAGCTTTCTTT
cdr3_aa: CASRVSGLENTEAFF

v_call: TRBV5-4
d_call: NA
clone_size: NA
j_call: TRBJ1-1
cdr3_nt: TGTGCCAGCAGCTTGGCGGGCCGGGGGGTGAACACTGAAGCTTTCTTT
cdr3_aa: CASSLAGRGVNTEAFF

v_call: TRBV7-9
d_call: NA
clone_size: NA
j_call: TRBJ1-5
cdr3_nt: TGTGCCAGTGCAAGGTTCGGGGGGAGCAATCAGCCCCAGCATTTT
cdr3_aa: CASARFGGSNQPQHF

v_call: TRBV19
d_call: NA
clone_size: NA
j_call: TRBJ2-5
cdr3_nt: TGTGCCAGTAGTATTGGAGGGGAGACCCAGTACTTC
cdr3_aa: CASSIGGETQYF

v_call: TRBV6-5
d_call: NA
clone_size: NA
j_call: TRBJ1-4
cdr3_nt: TGTGCCAGCAGCCTACCTAATGAAAAACTGTTTTTT
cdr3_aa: CASSLPNEKLFF